This is a list of T cell receptor beta chains from one sample in a study of blood T cell repertoires in COVID-19. Using immunoSEQ multiplex PCR, the repertoire was profiled, and TCRdb retains in-frame clones only, with some absent. The sample yields roughly 430,000 clones, approximately 86% seen once. Sequencing was done on a sample of PBMCs or T cells enriched from blood (not recorded which). The receptors come from a woman aged 40 to 50 with acute COVID-19. CDR3s include the opening cysteine and the closing phenylalanine or tryptophan. D genes are given only for firm matches. The size of a clone is reported for some rows only, either as once, few or many, or as a class for expanded clones.

TRBD1	TRBV7-9	-	TRBJ2-3	TGTGCCAGCAACTCAATCAGGGGACAGGGTTCTTTAGATACGCAGTATTTT	CASNSIRGQGSLDTQYF
-	TRBV2	-	TRBJ1-2	TGTGCCAGCAGTGAATCCCAGAACTATGGCTACACCTTC	CASSESQNYGYTF
-	TRBV15	-	TRBJ2-2	TGTGCCACCAGCAGAGCGGGGGGCAGGGGGCCCGCCGGGGAGCTGTTTTTT	CATSRAGGRGPAGELFF
-	TRBV5-5	-	TRBJ1-5	TGTGCCAGCAGCCGGGGAGGGGACAACAATCAGCCCCAGCATTTT	CASSRGGDNNQPQHF
-	TRBV6-1	-	TRBJ1-6	TGTGCCAGCAGTGACGCGCCCTCTTCACCCCTCCACTTT	CASSDAPSSPLHF
TRBD1	TRBV9	-	TRBJ1-2	TGTGCCAGCAGCGTTGACAGGGGGCGCAGCTATGGCTACACCTTC	CASSVDRGRSYGYTF
-	TRBV5-6	-	TRBJ1-2	TGTGCCAGCAGTCAAATAGTAGCTAACTATGGCTACACCTTC	CASSQIVANYGYTF
TRBD1	TRBV2	-	TRBJ2-2	TGTGCCAGCGCCGGGACAGGGATCACCGGGGAGCTGTTTTTT	CASAGTGITGELFF
-	TRBV5-1	once	TRBJ2-7	TGCGCCAGCAGCCCCATGGGGGGTAGCAGCGAGCAGTACTTC	CASSPMGGSSEQYF
TRBD2	TRBV5-4	-	TRBJ2-2	TGTGCCAGCAGCTTGCCTTGGGGACTAGCGGGGGCACGTACCGGGGAGCTGTTTTTT	CASSLPWGLAGARTGELFF
TRBD1	TRBV3-1/TRBV3-2	-	TRBJ1-2	TGTGCCAGCAGCCAAGGATGGGTACAGGGGGCGGTCTATGGCTACACCTTC	CASSQGWVQGAVYGYTF
TRBD1	TRBV5-8	-	TRBJ1-5	TGTGCCAGCAGCTTCCGGGATCGACAGGGGGTGCAGCCCCAGCATTTT	CASSFRDRQGVQPQHF
TRBD2	TRBV4-2	-	TRBJ2-3	TGTGCCAGCAGCCTCCCGGGACTAGGCACAGATACGCAGTATTTT	CASSLPGLGTDTQYF
-	TRBV4-1	-	TRBJ2-3	TGCGCCAGCAGCCAGACAGTGGATACGCAGTATTTT	CASSQTVDTQYF
-	TRBV10-1	-	TRBJ1-2	TGCGCCAGCAGTCGCAAAGCGAAGGACTATGGCTACACCTTC	CASSRKAKDYGYTF
-	TRBV6-5	-	TRBJ1-2	TGTGCCAGCAGGCGGGCCGAAGGAGGCTACACCTTC	CASRRAEGGYTF
-	TRBV5-1	-	TRBJ1-4	TGCGCCAGCAGCTCAACCCTCCCGAGTGAAAAACTGTTTTTT	CASSSTLPSEKLFF
TRBD2	TRBV7-8	-	TRBJ2-3	TGTGCCAGCAGCTTAAATAGCGGGGGTCATCGCACAGATACGCAGTATTTT	CASSLNSGGHRTDTQYF
TRBD1	TRBV11-2	-	TRBJ2-7	TGTGCCAGCAGCCCAGGACAGGGGGTGAGCTACGAGCAGTACTTC	CASSPGQGVSYEQYF
TRBD1	TRBV4-1	-	TRBJ1-1	TGCGCCAGCAGCCTGGGACAGGCCGTGCGTGTGAACACTGAAGCTTTCTTT	CASSLGQAVRVNTEAFF
TRBD2	TRBV7-2	-	TRBJ2-1	TGTGCCAGCAGCTTAGGGACTAGCGGCACTGAGCAGTTCTTC	CASSLGTSGTEQFF
TRBD2	TRBV2	-	TRBJ2-7	TGTGCCAGCAGATTAGCGGGGAGCGAGCAGTACTTC	CASRLAGSEQYF